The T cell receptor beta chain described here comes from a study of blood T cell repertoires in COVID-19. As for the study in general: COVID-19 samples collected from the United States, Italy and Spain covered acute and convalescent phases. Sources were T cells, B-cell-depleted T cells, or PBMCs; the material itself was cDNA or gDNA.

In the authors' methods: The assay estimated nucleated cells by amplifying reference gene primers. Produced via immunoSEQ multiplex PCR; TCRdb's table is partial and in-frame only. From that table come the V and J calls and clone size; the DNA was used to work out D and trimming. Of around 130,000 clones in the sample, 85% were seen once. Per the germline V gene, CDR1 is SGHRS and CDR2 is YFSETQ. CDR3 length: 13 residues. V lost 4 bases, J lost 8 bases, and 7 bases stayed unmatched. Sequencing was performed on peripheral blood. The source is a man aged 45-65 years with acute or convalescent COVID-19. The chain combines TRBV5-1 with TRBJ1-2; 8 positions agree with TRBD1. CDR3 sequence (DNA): TGCGCCAGCAGCGAAAGGACAGGGTTGGGCTACACCTTC. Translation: CASSERTGLGYTF.